These 18 T cell receptor beta chains originate from one sample sequenced in a study of T cell responses to AZD1222 COVID-19 vaccine. Clones were sequenced by immunoSEQ multiplex PCR, and TCRdb holds only the in-frame ones, with some missing. This sample carries about 82,000 clones, 92% of them seen once, and the ten largest clones take 2.5% to 3.5%. Here the sequenced sample was peripheral blood, taken 28 days after the second AZD1222 dose. The receptors were sampled from an adult who received the AZD1222 COVID-19 vaccine.

The J gene is TRBJ2-6, the V gene TRBV11-3; D ambiguous. The CDR3 consists of 17 residues. V was clipped by 5 bases and J by 0 bases, with 14 bases between them. The germline V gene has CDR1 SGHNT and CDR2 YENEEA. In nucleotides, the CDR3 is TGTGCCAGCAGCCCTACGGCAGGTGGCTCTGGGGCCAACGTCCTGACTTTC. Translation gives CASSPTAGGSGANVLTF. Together with reference TRBV11-3 and TRBJ2-6, the CDR3 gives the full variable domain: EAGVVQSPRYKIIEKKQPVAFWCNPISGHNTLYWYLQNLGQGPELLIRYENEEAVDDSQLPKDRFSAERLKGVDSTLKIQPAELGDSAVYLCASSPTAGGSGANVLTFGAGSRLTVL.

The chain has TRBV18 and TRBJ1-1; D is possibly TRBD1 (5 bases). Germline V lookup: CDR1 KGHSH, CDR2 LQKENI. The V end was cut by 3 bases, the J end by 4 bases, with 18 bases between. There are 16 residues in the CDR3. The CDR3 coding sequence is TGTGCCAGCTCACCTCTTACGGGGACCTCCGGCACTGAAGCTTTCTTT. Protein: CASSPLTGTSGTEAFF.

The chain carries TRBV5-4 and TRBJ1-2; TRBD1 matches at 7 bases. The CDR3 contains 16 residues. J lost 8 bases, V lost 4 bases, and 17 bases had no gene match. The V gene's germline CDR1 is SGHNT and CDR2 YYREEE (reference sequence). CDR3 sequence (DNA): TGTGCCAGCAGCACTGCCAGGGGGGGAGCGCGACGGGGCTACACCTTC. Translating it yields CASSTARGGARRGYTF.

This sequence joins TRBV28 and TRBJ2-6; D possibly corresponds to TRBD1 (5 bases). CDR1 MDHEN and CDR2 SYDVKM come from the germline V gene. The CDR3 runs to 16 residues. V lost 7 bases and J lost 4, with 17 bases in between. The CDR3: CASTQPLGVGANVLTF. The CDR3 bases are TGTGCCAGCACCCAACCGTTAGGGGTGGGGGCCAACGTCCTGACTTTC.

The rearrangement joins TRBV7-8 to TRBJ2-1; tentative D call: TRBD2 (7 bases). The CDR3 is 13 amino acids. Trimming left V 5 bases short and J 10 bases short, with 15 bases between. Germline V CDR1 and CDR2: SGHVS, FQNEAQ. CDR3 in DNA: TGTGCCAGCAGCCGACGGGGGGCAGAGGAGCAGTTCTTC. This encodes CASSRRGAEEQFF.

The chain uses TRBV2 and TRBJ1-3, with D possibly matching TRBD1 (6 bases). The CDR3 spans 15 residues. Trimming cost V 4 bases and J 2 bases, with 12 bases left between them. Germline V gives CDR1 SNHLY, CDR2 FYNNEI. The chain's CDR3 is CASSVSGGPGNTIYF. For the CDR3, the DNA is TGTGCCAGCAGTGTGTCCGGGGGGCCTGGAAACACCATATATTTT.

The chain is built from TRBV9 and TRBJ1-1; D unresolved. This CDR3 contains 13 residues. V lost 0 bases to trimming and J lost 5 bases, with 8 bases between them. Germline loops: CDR1 SGDLS, CDR2 YYNGEE. CDR3 sequence: CASSVDVETEAFF. Written as DNA, the CDR3 is TGTGCCAGCAGCGTAGATGTGGAAACTGAAGCTTTCTTT.

Points on this clone: The CDR3 does not end in the conserved phenylalanine or tryptophan, so this is likely a read error. V is TRBV28 and J is TRBJ2-7; 8 bases fit TRBD2. V was clipped by 6 bases and J by 3 bases; unmatched bases: 10. Germline V lookup: CDR1 MDHEN, CDR2 SYDVKM. CDR3 length: 15 residues. The CDR3 DNA reads TGTGCCAGCAGCCCCTCCCTAGCGGGCCACTACGAGCAGTACCTC. Translating it yields CASSPSLAGHYEQYL.

V gene TRBV5-1 combines with J gene TRBJ1-5; D not certain. The CDR3 is 13 residues long. CDR1 and CDR2 (germline): SGHRS, YFSETQ. Trimming left V 1 base short and J 4 bases short, with 6 bases between. The DNA of the CDR3 is TGCGCCAGCAGCTTGACGGGTAATCAGCCCCAGCATTTT. Translated, it gives CASSLTGNQPQHF.

The rearrangement links TRBV2 to TRBJ1-2; D is ambiguous. Trimming pared 6 bases from V and 5 bases from J, leaving 10 bases between. Germline CDR1 and CDR2: SNHLY and FYNNEI. This CDR3 comprises 12 residues. The DNA of the CDR3 is TGTGCCAGCAGCCCAATCATTTATGGCTACACCTTC. Its protein is CASSPIIYGYTF.

This chain links TRBV28 with TRBJ1-4; D remains ambiguous. The germline V gene has CDR1 MDHEN and CDR2 SYDVKM. The V end was cut by 2 bases, the J end by 0 bases, with 13 bases between. This CDR3 contains 17 residues. CDR3 residues: CASSLRIGTATNEKLFF. For the CDR3, the DNA is TGTGCCAGCAGTTTAAGGATTGGCACAGCAACTAATGAAAAACTGTTTTTT.

CDR3 sequence: CASSVGGSSYNSPLHF. The CDR3, as DNA: TGTGCCAGCAGCGTGGGGGGCAGCTCCTATAATTCACCCCTCCACTTT. V is TRBV21-1 and J is TRBJ1-6. TRBV21-1 is given as a pseudogene. The CDR3 is 16 amino acids.

This rearrangement joins TRBV5-6 to TRBJ2-4, with 9 bases matching TRBD1. After removal of 4 bases from V and 0 bases from J, the junction contained 5 bases not matched to a gene. CDR3 size: 16 residues. CDR1 SGHDT and CDR2 YYEEEE come from the germline V gene. The CDR3 loop reads CASSTGGTLAKNIQYF. The CDR3 DNA reads as TGTGCCAGCAGCACAGGGGGCACACTAGCCAAAAACATTCAGTACTTC.

The J gene is TRBJ2-1, the V gene TRBV30, with TRBD2 matching 10 bases. The CDR3 runs to 14 residues. The V gene's germline CDR1 is GTSNPN and CDR2 SVGIG (reference sequence). Trimming removed 7 bases from V and 9 bases from J; junction bases left unmatched: 12. The CDR3 spells CASTSGARVSEQFF. CDR3 bases: TGTGCCTCAACTAGCGGGGCCCGGGTGAGTGAGCAGTTCTTC.

The chain is built from TRBV14 and TRBJ1-1, with D uncertain. From germline, CDR1 is SGHDN and CDR2 FVKESK. The V gene lost 6 bases and the J gene lost 0 bases, with 5 bases spanning the gap. This CDR3 contains 12 residues. CDR3 nucleotide sequence: TGTGCCAGCAGTCGACTGAACACTGAAGCTTTCTTT. This encodes CASSRLNTEAFF. The entire variable domain, with the rest obtained from reference TRBV14 and TRBJ1-1, is as follows: EAGVTQFPSHSVIEKGQTVTLRCDPISGHDNLYWYRRVMGKEIKFLLHFVKESKQDESGMPNNRFLAERTGGTYSTLKVQPAELEDSGVYFCASSRLNTEAFFGQGTRLTVV.

This sequence joins TRBV5-4 and TRBJ1-3, with 7 bases aligning to TRBD1. Germline V CDR1 and CDR2: SGHNT, YYREEE (reference sequence). Trimming cost V 3 bases and J 0 bases; bases outside gene matches: 6. The CDR3 covers 16 residues. The CDR3 nucleotides are TGTGCCAGCAGCTCCGGGGACAGACTCTCTGGAAACACCATATATTTT. It translates to CASSSGDRLSGNTIYF.

The V call is TRBV5-1, the J call TRBJ2-3; D possibly corresponds to TRBD1 (5 bases). The CDR3 runs to 15 residues. Trimming left V 0 bases short and J 4 bases short, with 12 bases between. Germline-derived CDR1 and CDR2 are SGHRS and YFSETQ. Here the CDR3 DNA reads TGCGCCAGCAGCTTGGGGGTAACACAGGCAGATACGCAGTATTTT. This sequence encodes CASSLGVTQADTQYF.

The chain is built from TRBV7-8 and TRBJ2-2; a possible D gene is TRBD1 (5 bases). The CDR3 consists of 17 residues. CDR1 is SGHVS and CDR2 is FQNEAQ in the germline V gene. V was pared by 1 base and J by 3 bases, with 15 bases between. The DNA of the CDR3 is TGTGCCAGCAGCTTAGAATTCCCTCAGACAGACACCGGGGAGCTGTTTTTT. It specifies CASSLEFPQTDTGELFF.